The clone carrying this T cell receptor (beta chain) was observed a few times. The antigen remains unidentified. TCRdb processed the PCR reads anew with MiXCR; each CDR3 protein has one entry. The sample shows about 510,000 distinct CDR3 sequences, over 20% of them seen only once. The record originates from a study of molecular identifiers for immune sequencing clone quantification. Study-wide findings and caveats: Amid 750,000 to 1,000,000 naive cells, spiked Jurkat TCR RNA from one cell was reportedly still detectable.

This sequence originates from a human donor in good health. Some libraries in this study had Jurkat cell RNA spiked in. The sequenced sample was naive CD8+ T cells from blood, with Jurkat cell RNA spiked in. As for subset: FACS-sorted CD8+CD4-CCR7+CD45RA+ naive T cells.

The CDR3 bases are TGTGCCACCAGTGATTTCCAGGGAGCGAGGGATACGCAGTATTTT. The encoded protein is CATSDFQGARDTQYF. The V call is TRBV24-1, the J call TRBJ2-3; D may be TRBD1 or TRBD2 (5 bases each). Germline lookup yields CDR1 KGHDR and CDR2 SFDVKD. The germline V and J ends were trimmed by 1 base and 6 bases, with 13 bases remaining between them. The CDR3 sequence is 15 residues long.